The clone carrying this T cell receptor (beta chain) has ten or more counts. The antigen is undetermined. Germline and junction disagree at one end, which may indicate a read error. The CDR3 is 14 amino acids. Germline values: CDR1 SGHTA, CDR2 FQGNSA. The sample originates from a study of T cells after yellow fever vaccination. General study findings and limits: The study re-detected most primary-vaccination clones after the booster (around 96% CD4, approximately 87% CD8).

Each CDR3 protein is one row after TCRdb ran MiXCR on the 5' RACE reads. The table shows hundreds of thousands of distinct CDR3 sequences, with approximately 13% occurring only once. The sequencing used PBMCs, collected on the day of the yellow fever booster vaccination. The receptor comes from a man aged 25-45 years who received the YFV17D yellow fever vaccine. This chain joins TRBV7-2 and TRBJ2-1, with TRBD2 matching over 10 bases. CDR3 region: CASSLAGALNEQFF. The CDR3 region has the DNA TGTGCCAGCAGCCTAGCGGGAGCTCTGAATGAGCAGTTCTTC.